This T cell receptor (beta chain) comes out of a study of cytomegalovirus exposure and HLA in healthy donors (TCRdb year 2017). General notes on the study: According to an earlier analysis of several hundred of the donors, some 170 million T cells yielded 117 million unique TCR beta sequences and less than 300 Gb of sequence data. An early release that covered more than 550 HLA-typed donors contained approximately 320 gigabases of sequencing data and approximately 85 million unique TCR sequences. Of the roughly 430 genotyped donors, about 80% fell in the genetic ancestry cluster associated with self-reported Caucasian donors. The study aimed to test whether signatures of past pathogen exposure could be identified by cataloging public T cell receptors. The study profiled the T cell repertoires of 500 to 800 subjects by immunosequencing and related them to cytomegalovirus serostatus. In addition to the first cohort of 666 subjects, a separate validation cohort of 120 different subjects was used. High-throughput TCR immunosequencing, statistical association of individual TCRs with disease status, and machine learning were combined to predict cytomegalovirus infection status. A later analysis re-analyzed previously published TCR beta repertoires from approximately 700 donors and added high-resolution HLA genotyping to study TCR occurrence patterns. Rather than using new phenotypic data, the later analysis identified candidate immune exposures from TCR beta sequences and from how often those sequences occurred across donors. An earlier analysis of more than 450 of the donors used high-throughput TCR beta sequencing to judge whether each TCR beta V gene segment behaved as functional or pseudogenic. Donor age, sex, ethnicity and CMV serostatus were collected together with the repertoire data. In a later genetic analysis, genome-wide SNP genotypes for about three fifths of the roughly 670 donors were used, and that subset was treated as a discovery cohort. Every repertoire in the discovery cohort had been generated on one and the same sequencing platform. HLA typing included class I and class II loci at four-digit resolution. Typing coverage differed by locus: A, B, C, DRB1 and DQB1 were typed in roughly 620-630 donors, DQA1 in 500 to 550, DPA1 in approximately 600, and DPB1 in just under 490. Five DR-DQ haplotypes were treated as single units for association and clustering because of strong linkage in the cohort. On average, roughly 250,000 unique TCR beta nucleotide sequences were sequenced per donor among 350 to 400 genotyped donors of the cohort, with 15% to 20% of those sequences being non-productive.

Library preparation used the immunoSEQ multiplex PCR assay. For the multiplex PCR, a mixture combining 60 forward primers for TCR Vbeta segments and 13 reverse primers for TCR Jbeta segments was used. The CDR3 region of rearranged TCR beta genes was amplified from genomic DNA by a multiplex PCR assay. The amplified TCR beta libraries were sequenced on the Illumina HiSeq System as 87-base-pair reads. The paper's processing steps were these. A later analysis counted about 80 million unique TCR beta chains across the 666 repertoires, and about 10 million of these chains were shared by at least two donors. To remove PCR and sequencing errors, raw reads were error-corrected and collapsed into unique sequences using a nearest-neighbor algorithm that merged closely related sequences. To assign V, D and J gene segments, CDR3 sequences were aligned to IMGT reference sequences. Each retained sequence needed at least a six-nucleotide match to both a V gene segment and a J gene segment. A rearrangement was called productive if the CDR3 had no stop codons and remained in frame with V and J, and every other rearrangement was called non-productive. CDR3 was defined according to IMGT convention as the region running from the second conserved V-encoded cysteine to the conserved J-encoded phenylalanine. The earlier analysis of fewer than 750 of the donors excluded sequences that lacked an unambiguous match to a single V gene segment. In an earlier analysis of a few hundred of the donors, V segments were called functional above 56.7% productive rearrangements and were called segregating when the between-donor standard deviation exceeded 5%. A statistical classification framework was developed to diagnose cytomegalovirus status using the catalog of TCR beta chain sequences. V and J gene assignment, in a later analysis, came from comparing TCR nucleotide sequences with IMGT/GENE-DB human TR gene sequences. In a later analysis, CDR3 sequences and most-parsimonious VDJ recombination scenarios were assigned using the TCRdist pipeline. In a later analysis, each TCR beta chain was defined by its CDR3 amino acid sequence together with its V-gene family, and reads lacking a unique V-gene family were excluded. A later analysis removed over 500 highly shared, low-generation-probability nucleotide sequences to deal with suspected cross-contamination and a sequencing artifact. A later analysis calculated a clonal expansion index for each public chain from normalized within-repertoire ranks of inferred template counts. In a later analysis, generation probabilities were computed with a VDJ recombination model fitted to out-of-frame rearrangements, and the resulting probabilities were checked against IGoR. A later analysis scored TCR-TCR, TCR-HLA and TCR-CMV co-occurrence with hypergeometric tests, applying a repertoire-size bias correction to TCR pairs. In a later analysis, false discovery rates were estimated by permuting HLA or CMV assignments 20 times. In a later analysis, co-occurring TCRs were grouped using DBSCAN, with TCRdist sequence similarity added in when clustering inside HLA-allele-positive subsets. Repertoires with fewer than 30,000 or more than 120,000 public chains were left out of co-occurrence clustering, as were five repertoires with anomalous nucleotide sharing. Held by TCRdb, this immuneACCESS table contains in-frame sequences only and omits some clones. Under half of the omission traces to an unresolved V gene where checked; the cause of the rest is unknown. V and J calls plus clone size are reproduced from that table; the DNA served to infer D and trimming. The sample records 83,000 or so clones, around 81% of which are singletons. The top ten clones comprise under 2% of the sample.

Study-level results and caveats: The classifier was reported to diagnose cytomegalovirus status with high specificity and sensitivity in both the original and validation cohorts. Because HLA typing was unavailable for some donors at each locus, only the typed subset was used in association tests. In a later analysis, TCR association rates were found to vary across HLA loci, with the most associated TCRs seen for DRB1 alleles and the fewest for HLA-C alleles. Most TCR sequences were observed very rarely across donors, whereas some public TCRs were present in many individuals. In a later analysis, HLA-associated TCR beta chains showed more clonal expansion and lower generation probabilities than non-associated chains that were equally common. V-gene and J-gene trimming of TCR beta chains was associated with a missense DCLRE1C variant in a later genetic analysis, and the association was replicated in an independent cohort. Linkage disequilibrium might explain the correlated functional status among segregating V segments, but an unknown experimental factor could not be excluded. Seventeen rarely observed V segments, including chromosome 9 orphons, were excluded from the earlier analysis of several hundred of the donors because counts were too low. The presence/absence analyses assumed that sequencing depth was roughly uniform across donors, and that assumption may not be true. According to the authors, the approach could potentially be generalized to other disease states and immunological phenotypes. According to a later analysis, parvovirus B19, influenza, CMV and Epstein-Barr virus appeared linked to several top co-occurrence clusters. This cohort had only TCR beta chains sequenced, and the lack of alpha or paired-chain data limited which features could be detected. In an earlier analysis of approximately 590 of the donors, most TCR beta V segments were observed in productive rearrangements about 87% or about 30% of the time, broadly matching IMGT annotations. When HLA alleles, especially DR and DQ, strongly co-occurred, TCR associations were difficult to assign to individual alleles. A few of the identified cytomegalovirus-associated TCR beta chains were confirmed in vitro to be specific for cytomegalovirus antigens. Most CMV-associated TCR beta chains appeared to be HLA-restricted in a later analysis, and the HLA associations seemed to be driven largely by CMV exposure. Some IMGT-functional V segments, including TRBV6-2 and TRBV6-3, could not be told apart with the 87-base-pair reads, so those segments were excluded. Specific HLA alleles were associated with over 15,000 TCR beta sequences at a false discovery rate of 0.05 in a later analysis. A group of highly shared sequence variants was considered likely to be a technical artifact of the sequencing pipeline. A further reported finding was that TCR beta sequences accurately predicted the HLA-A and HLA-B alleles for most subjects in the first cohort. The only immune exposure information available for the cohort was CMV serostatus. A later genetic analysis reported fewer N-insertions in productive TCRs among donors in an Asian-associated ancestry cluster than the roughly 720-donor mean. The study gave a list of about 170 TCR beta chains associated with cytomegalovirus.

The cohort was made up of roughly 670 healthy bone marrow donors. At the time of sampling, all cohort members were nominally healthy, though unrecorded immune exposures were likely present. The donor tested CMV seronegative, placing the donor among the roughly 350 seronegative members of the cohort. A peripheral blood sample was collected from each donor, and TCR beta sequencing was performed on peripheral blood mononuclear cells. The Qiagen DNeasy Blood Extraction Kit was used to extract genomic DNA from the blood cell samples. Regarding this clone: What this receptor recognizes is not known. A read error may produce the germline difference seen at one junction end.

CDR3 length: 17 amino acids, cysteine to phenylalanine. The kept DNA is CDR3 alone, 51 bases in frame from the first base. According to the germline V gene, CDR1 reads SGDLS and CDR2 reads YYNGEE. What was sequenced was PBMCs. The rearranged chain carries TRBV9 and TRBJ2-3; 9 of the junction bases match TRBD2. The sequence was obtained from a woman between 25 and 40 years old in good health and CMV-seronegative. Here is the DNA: TGTGCCAGCACCGTAGGTCCAGCGGGAGGATCTACAGATACGCAGTATTTT. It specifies CASTVGPAGGSTDTQYF.